A selection of T cell receptor beta chains follows, all from one sample in a study of cytomegalovirus exposure and HLA in healthy donors. Repertoires were generated with immunoSEQ multiplex PCR, while TCRdb's copy carries only in-frame clones and drops some. Of about 150,000 clones in the sample, approximately 80% were seen once. The sample was PBMCs. Every receptor here comes from a man aged 25 to 45 in good health and CMV-seropositive. Each CDR3 is given with its conserved first and last residue. Each record gives: clone size, CDR3 length, D gene, J gene, V gene, CDR3 DNA, CDR3 protein. A D gene is named only where the DNA matches it firmly. Some rows mark clone size as missing; the rest say once, few, many or name a class of expanded clone.

. 17 TRBD1 TRBJ2-3 TRBV27 TGTGCCAGCAGTGCGGGACAGGGAGTCCGGGCACACGGTACGCAGTATTTT CASSAGQGVRAHGTQYF
. 17 . TRBJ1-3 TRBV1 TGCACCAGCAGCCAAGACCGTTCAAGGAGACCTGGAAACACCATATATTTT CTSSQDRSRRPGNTIYF
. 15 TRBD2 TRBJ2-7 TRBV6-5 TGTGCCAGCATCAATAGGCGCGGGGGGGACTACGAGCAGTACTTC CASINRRGGDYEQYF
. 15 . TRBJ1-4 TRBV9 TGTGCCAGCAGCGTAGGCGAGGTGAAAGGAGAAAAACTGTTTTTT CASSVGEVKGEKLFF
. 13 . TRBJ2-1 TRBV7-2 TGTGCCAGCAGCTTAGACAGGGCGGCTGAGCAGTTCTTC CASSLDRAAEQFF
. 16 . TRBJ2-3 TRBV5-1 TGCGCCAGCAGCTTGGGGGCTAGCGACCGCACAGATACGCAGTATTTT CASSLGASDRTDTQYF
. 14 . TRBJ1-5 TRBV6-5 TGTGCCAGCAGTTATTCAGGGGGCAATCAGCCCCAGCATTTT CASSYSGGNQPQHF
. 15 TRBD1 TRBJ2-3 TRBV5-1 TGCGCCAGCAGCCGGGGACAGGACCGCACAGATACGCAGTATTTT CASSRGQDRTDTQYF
. 13 . TRBJ2-7 TRBV7-9 TGTGCCAGCAGCTTGTTCGCGGGATACGAGCAGTACTTC CASSLFAGYEQYF
. 14 . TRBJ1-5 TRBV10-3 TGTGCCATCAGTGAGGGGGCGAGTAATCAGCCCCAGCATTTT CAISEGASNQPQHF
few 13 TRBD1 TRBJ2-7 TRBV4-2 TGTGCCAGCAGCCAAGATTACAGGGGCAAGCAGTACTTC CASSQDYRGKQYF
. 15 TRBD2 TRBJ2-3 TRBV6-1 TGTGCCAGCAGATTAGCGGGGACAAGCACAGATACGCAGTATTTT CASRLAGTSTDTQYF
. 16 . TRBJ1-2 TRBV15 TGTGCCACCAGCAGAGATATTGTCACAGGGTTAGGTGGCTACACCTTC CATSRDIVTGLGGYTF
. 14 . TRBJ2-5 TRBV7-2 TGTGCCAGCAGCTCTAGAACCCGGGGTGGGGAGCAGTACTTC CASSSRTRGGEQYF
. 14 . TRBJ2-3 TRBV25-1 TGTGCCAGCAGCAGATCGCCCAACACAGATACGCAGTATTTT CASSRSPNTDTQYF
. 15 . TRBJ1-5 TRBV7-8 TGTGCCAGCAGCGCAACAGGGTCCGGCAATCAGCCCCAGCATTTT CASSATGSGNQPQHF
. 13 TRBD1 TRBJ2-1 TRBV15 TGTGCCATTACGACAGGGGGGAACAATGAGCAGTTCTTC CAITTGGNNEQFF
. 14 . TRBJ1-5 TRBV6-1 TGTGCCAGCTGCACGGTCTATAGCAATCAGCCCCAGCATTTT CASCTVYSNQPQHF
. 16 . TRBJ2-3 TRBV4-1 TGCGCCAGCAGCCAAGCAACAGGAGTCGGCACAGATACGCAGTATTTT CASSQATGVGTDTQYF
. 15 . TRBJ1-5 TRBV27 TGTGCCAGCAGTCCGAGGGCGGCGAGCAATCAGCCCCAGCATTTT CASSPRAASNQPQHF
. 15 . TRBJ1-4 TRBV7-2 TGTGCCAGCAGCTTAGGGGGACTGACTAATGAAAAACTGTTTTTT CASSLGGLTNEKLFF
. 13 TRBD1 TRBJ2-1 TRBV11-3 TGTGCCAGCAGCTCTAACAGGGGCAATGAGCAGTTCTTC CASSSNRGNEQFF
. 15 . TRBJ1-2 TRBV12-5 TGTGCTAGTGGTTTGGAGAGTTCTTCTTCCTATGGCTACACCTTC CASGLESSSSYGYTF
. 17 . TRBJ2-1 TRBV5-1 TGCGCCAGCAGCTTTCACCAGGCTACGAGCTCCTACAATGAGCAGTTCTTC CASSFHQATSSYNEQFF
once 14 . TRBJ2-5 TRBV12-5 TGTGCTAGTGGTATTGGAGCGGTTCAAGAGACCCAGTACTTC CASGIGAVQETQYF
once 14 TRBD1 TRBJ2-7 TRBV29-1 TGCAGCGTCCGCCGGGACAGAGGGTCCTACGAGCAGTACTTC CSVRRDRGSYEQYF
. 13 TRBD2 TRBJ2-1 TRBV7-2 TGTGCCAGCAGCTTCGGCGGGAGTAATGAGCAGTTCTTC CASSFGGSNEQFF
once 14 . TRBJ2-7 TRBV5-1 TGCGCCAGCAGCTTGGGACAGGAAGACTACGAGCAGTACTTC CASSLGQEDYEQYF
. 15 . TRBJ1-3 TRBV7-7 TGTGCTAGCAGCCTGAATCCGGGATCTGGAAACACCATATATTTT CASSLNPGSGNTIYF
. 16 TRBD1 TRBJ1-4 TRBV10-3 TGTGCCATCAGTGACCACCTCGGGACAGGGAATGAAAAACTGTTTTTT CAISDHLGTGNEKLFF
. 15 . TRBJ1-1 TRBV4-1 TGCGCCAGCAGCCAAGCGAGAAACAGGGCCACTGAAGCTTTCTTT CASSQARNRATEAFF
. 15 TRBD2 TRBJ2-1 TRBV7-3 TGTGCCAGCAGCCTTACCGGGACTAGCGAAAATGAGCAGTTCTTC CASSLTGTSENEQFF
. 17 TRBD2 TRBJ2-3 TRBV15 TGTGCCACCAGCAGAGATCCGACTAGCGCAAACACAGATACGCAGTATTTT CATSRDPTSANTDTQYF
few 15 . TRBJ1-5 TRBV7-8 TGTGCCAGCAGCTTACTAGCAGGACTAAATCAGCCCCAGCATTTT CASSLLAGLNQPQHF
. 14 TRBD1 TRBJ2-7 TRBV5-6 TGTGCCAGCAGCCCCGGTTCAGGGGGCTGCGAGCAGTACTTC CASSPGSGGCEQYF
. 15 . TRBJ1-3 TRBV5-4 TGTGCCAGCAGCGCCGGACAGTCTTTTGGAAACACCATATATTTT CASSAGQSFGNTIYF
few 19 TRBD2 TRBJ2-2 TRBV18 TGTGCCAGCTCACCGAGGTCAGGGAGCGGGAGGTCGAACACCGGGGAGCTGTTTTTT CASSPRSGSGRSNTGELFF
. 18 TRBD1 TRBJ1-1 TRBV5-5 TGTGCCAGCAGCCACTGGGACAGGGGTCGGCACCGCGGCACTGAAGCTTTCTTT CASSHWDRGRHRGTEAFF
. 14 TRBD1 TRBJ2-7 TRBV12-5 TGTGCTAGTGGTCCGGGGGACAGGTCCTACGAGCAGTACTTC CASGPGDRSYEQYF
. 15 TRBD1 TRBJ1-4 TRBV2 TGTGCCAGCAGGCGGGACAGGAGAACTAATGAAAAACTGTTTTTT CASRRDRRTNEKLFF
few 17 . TRBJ1-4 TRBV18 TGTGCCAGCTCACCACTGGTGGCATTCGACAGCAATGAAAAACTGTTTTTT CASSPLVAFDSNEKLFF
. 16 TRBD1 TRBJ1-2 TRBV30 TGTGCCTGGAGTTTGAGGAACCAGGGGGCGGCCACTCGGGGAGGCTTC CAWSLRNQGAATRGGF
. 14 . TRBJ1-2 TRBV9 TGTGCCAGCAGGCGGGCAGGGGATGCGGGTGGCTACACCTTC CASRRAGDAGGYTF
. 16 . TRBJ2-1 TRBV6-5 TGTGCCAGCAGTTACGTTTCCGGGAGCTCCTACAATGAGCAGTTCTTC CASSYVSGSSYNEQFF
. 15 TRBD2 TRBJ2-2 TRBV25-1 TGTGCCAGCAGTGCGCGGGGGTCGAACACCGGGGAGCTGTTTTTT CASSARGSNTGELFF
. 17 TRBD2 TRBJ2-2 TRBV19 TGTGCCAGTACTTTTCGTGGAAAAGCGGGAGGTCCCGGGGAGCTGTTTTTT CASTFRGKAGGPGELFF
. 19 . TRBJ1-4 TRBV4-2 TGTGCCAGCAGCCAAGAAGCTTCAGCGGGGTTTGCAACTAATGAAAAACTGTTTTTT CASSQEASAGFATNEKLFF
once 13 TRBD1 TRBJ1-1 TRBV5-5 TGTGCCAGCAGCGTGGACAGGGTCACTGAAGCTTTCTTT CASSVDRVTEAFF
. 17 TRBD2 TRBJ2-7 TRBV7-2 TGTGCCAGCAGCTGGCGACCAGGGACTAGCGTCTCCTACGAGCAGTACTTC CASSWRPGTSVSYEQYF
. 17 TRBD1 TRBJ1-1 TRBV7-9 TGTGCCAGCAGTGGGTTTAGGACAGGCGAACAGAACACTGAAGCTTTCTTT CASSGFRTGEQNTEAFF
. 13 TRBD1 TRBJ1-2 TRBV19 TGTGCCAGTATCAGCCAGGGGGCCGCTGGCTACACCTTC CASISQGAAGYTF
. 14 TRBD1 TRBJ1-1 TRBV10-3 TGTGCCATCAGTGGCGACAGGGGGGACACTGAAGCTTTCTTT CAISGDRGDTEAFF
. 17 TRBD2 TRBJ2-1 TRBV7-9 TGTGCCAGCAGCCATTCGCGGACTAGCGGGGACTACAATGAGCAGTTCTTC CASSHSRTSGDYNEQFF